This TCR beta chain emerged from a study of blood T cells in healthy people across ages. The study drew donors from healthy Caucasian individuals in Russia aged roughly 6 to 90. Per-sample yields of isolated PBMCs were at least 7 million. This clonotype was detected a few times. With a J-beta primer mix and a sample-barcoded 5' primer, a second PCR ran 7 to 11 cycles. A template-switch adaptor with 12 random nucleotides tagged each cDNA molecule. TCRdb analysed the 5' RACE reads with MiXCR anew, one entry per CDR3 protein. The sample lists around 790,000 distinct CDR3 sequences; 40% to 50% were seen once. From germline, CDR1 is SGHTA and CDR2 FQGNSA. The CDR3 is 13 residues long. Trimming removed 0 bases from V and 1 base from J, with 4 bases in between.

Sequencing was carried out using blood. The chain employs TRBV7-2 and TRBJ2-7, with D uncertain. The receptor comes from a man aged 60 to 75 in good health. CDR3 sequence reads: CASSLAKSYEQYF. CDR3 bases: TGTGCCAGCAGCTTAGCTAAGTCCTACGAGCAGTACTTC. The entire variable domain, with the rest obtained from reference TRBV7-2 and TRBJ2-7, is as follows: GAGVSQSPSNKVTEKGKDVELRCDPISGHTALYWYRQSLGQGLEFLIYFQGNSAPDKSGLPSDRFSAERTGGSVSTLTIQRTQQEDSAVYLCASSLAKSYEQYFGPGTRLTVT.